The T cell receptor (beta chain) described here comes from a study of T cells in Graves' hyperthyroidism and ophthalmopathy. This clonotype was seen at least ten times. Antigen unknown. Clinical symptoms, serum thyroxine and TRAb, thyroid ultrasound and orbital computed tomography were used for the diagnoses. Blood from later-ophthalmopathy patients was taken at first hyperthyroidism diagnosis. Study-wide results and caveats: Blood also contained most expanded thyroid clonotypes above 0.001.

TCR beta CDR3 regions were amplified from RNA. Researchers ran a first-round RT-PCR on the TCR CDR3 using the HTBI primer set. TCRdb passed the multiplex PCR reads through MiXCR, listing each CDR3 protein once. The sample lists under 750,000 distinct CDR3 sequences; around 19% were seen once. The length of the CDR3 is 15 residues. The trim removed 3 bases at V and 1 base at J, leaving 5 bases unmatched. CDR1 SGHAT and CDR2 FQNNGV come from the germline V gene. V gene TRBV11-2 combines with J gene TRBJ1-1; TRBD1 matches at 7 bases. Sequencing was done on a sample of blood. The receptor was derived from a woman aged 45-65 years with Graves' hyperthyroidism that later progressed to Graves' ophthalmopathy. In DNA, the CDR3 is TGTGCCAGCAGCTTTCGGACAGGAAAGAACACTGAAGCTTTCTTT. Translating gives CASSFRTGKNTEAFF.